This T cell receptor beta chain was profiled in a study of brain T cells in children with intractable seizures (TCRdb year 2021). General notes on the study: Resected brain tissue from roughly 53 pediatric epilepsy surgery cases was first screened for immune gene transcripts using a NanoString immunology panel. Of the 12 selected surgery cases, pre-surgery blood was also sequenced for eight, so four had brain tissue only.

Points the paper makes about the study in general: Because sequencing depth differed between pre- and post-surgery blood, the absence of clones from the pre-surgery sample may reflect undersampling. Viral specificity was inferred only from CDR3 sequence similarity, and patients' HCMV serostatus was unknown.

The time point label here, explained by the study, means: blood from clinic visit 5 months post-surgery; TSC patient then seizure free. The surgery cases showing the highest brain T cell transcript signatures were chosen for TCR beta chain sequencing of brain tissue and, when available, of blood. Patients had been treated with at least one anti-epileptic drug before surgery. TCR-sequenced patients were children with drug-resistant epilepsy due to tuberous sclerosis complex, focal cortical dysplasia, Rasmussen encephalitis or hemimegalencephaly. Bulk genomic DNA was isolated from unsorted brain tissue and whole blood using the Monarch genomic DNA purification kit. V is clipped by 1 base and J by 2 bases, and the sequence between their germline boundaries is 24 bases long. CDR1 and CDR2, looked up from the germline V gene, are KGHSH and LQKENI. The CDR3 covers 20 residues, taking in both the cysteine and the phenylalanine. Solely the CDR3 DNA is kept, with 60 bases framed from the first base.

Note on this clone: The clone's antigen remains unknown. Base qualities are not at hand, and no much larger clone is one base apart.

The immunoSEQ assay was used to generate TCR beta chain sequences from genomic DNA. Under the source paper's analysis protocol: CDR3 sequences that did not begin with the conserved framework cysteine at position 104 were removed manually. To get clonality, the normalized Shannon's Diversity Index was subtracted from one, giving values from 0 (maximal diversity) to 1 (oligoclonal). To check whether a given CDR3 had different frequencies in two samples, for example brain versus blood, chi-squared comparison-of-proportions tests were used. Public clonotypes were found by searching immuneACCESS, and the VDJdb browser was used to assess similarity to known antiviral clonotypes. This immuneACCESS table, as held by TCRdb, lists in-frame sequences with V and J called but not all clones. Of the missing ones, under half trace to an unresolved V gene in checked studies; the others have no known cause. That table gives V, J and clone size, and the DNA gave D and trimming. A total of approximately 330,000 clones appear in this sample, about 93% of them only once. The ten largest clones add up to around 5% of the sample.

Specimen: peripheral blood, collected about 5 months after surgery. This clonotype originated in a boy less than two years old with tuberous sclerosis and intractable seizures. This chain is built from TRBV18 and TRBJ1-3; TRBD1 is perhaps the D gene, given 6 matching bases. CDR3 reads: CASSPRATKGTGSTGNTIYF. The nucleotide sequence is TGTGCCAGCTCACCACGGGCCACTAAGGGCACAGGGTCAACTGGAAACACCATATATTTT.